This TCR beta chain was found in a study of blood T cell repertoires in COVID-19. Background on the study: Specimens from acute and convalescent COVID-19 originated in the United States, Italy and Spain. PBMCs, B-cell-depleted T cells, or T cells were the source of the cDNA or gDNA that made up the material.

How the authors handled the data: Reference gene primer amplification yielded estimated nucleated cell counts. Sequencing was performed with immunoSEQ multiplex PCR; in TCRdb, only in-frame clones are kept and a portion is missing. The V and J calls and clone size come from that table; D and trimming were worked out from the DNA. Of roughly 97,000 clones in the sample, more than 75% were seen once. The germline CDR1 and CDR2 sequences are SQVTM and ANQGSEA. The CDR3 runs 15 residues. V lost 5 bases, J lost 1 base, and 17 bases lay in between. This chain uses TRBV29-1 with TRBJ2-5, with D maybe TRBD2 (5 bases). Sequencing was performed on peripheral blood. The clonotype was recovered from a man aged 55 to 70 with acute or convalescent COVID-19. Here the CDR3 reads CSVIIGIAPQETQYF. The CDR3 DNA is TGCAGCGTTATTATCGGGATAGCGCCCCAAGAGACCCAGTACTTC.